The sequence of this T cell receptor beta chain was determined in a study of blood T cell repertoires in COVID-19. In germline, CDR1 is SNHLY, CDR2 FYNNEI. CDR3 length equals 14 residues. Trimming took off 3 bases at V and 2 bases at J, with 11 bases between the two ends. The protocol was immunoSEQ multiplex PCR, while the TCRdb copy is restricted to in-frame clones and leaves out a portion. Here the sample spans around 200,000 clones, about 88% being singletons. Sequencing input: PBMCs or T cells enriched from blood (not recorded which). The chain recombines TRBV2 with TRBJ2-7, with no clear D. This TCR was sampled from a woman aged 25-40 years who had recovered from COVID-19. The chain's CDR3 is CASSDERFPYEQYF. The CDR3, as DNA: TGTGCCAGCAGTGACGAACGGTTCCCCTACGAGCAGTACTTC.